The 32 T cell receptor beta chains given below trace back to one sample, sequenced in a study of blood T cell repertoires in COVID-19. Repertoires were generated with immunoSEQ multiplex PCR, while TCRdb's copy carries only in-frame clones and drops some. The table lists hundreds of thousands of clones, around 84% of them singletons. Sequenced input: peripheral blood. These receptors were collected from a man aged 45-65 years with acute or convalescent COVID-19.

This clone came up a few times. The CDR3 region is CASSRTGQAEANTEAFF. CDR3 coding DNA: TGTGCCAGCTCGCGGACAGGGCAAGCAGAAGCGAACACTGAAGCTTTCTTT. The chain uses TRBV18 and TRBJ1-1; the match to TRBD1 covers 8 bases. The CDR3 length is 17 residues. The junction had 13 bases not matched to a gene; V was cut back by 6 bases and J by 1 base. Germline V gene sequence: CDR1 KGHSH, CDR2 LQKENI. Full variable domain (missing parts from reference TRBV18 and TRBJ1-1): NAGVMQNPRHLVRRRGQEARLRCSPMKGHSHVYWYRQLPEEGLKFMVYLQKENIIDESGMPKERFSAEFPKEGPSILRIQQVVRGDSAAYFCASSRTGQAEANTEAFFGQGTRLTVV.

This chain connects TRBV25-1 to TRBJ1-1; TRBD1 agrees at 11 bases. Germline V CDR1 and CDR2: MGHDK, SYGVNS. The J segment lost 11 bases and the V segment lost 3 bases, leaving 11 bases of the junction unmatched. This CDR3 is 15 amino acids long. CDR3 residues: CASSDPGQGVLKAFF. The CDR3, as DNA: TGTGCCAGCAGTGATCCGGGACAGGGGGTTTTAAAGGCTTTCTTT.

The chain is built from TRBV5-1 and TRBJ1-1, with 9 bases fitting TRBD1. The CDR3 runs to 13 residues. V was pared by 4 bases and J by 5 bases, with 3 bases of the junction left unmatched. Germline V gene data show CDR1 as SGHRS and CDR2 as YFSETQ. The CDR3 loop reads CASSRTGETEAFF. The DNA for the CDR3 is TGCGCCAGCAGCCGGACAGGGGAGACTGAAGCTTTCTTT.

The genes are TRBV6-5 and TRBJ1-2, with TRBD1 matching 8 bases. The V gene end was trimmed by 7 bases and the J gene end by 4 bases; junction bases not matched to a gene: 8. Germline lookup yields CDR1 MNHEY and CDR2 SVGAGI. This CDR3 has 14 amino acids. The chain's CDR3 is CASTPTGGPYGYTF. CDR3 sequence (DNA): TGTGCCAGCACTCCTACAGGGGGACCCTATGGCTACACCTTC.

The DNA for the CDR3 is TGTGCCAGCTCACCGGAGGGAGGGATGAATGAGCAGTTCTTC. Its protein product is CASSPEGGMNEQFF. The chain links TRBV18 to TRBJ2-1; TRBD2 matches at 7 bases. This CDR3 spans 14 amino acids. Trimming removed 3 bases from V and 7 bases from J; junction bases left unmatched: 6. From germline, CDR1 is KGHSH and CDR2 LQKENI.

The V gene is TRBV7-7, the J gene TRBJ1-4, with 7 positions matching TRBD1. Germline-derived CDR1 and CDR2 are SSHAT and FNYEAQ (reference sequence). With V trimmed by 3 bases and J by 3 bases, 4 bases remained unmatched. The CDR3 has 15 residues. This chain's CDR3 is CASSFTGAPNEKLFF. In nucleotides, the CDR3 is TGTGCCAGCAGCTTCACAGGGGCTCCTAATGAAAAACTGTTTTTT. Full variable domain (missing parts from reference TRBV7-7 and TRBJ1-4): GAGVSQSPRYKVTKRGQDVTLRCDPISSHATLYWYQQALGQGPEFLTYFNYEAQPDKSGLPSDRFSAERPEGSISTLTIQRTEQRDSAMYRCASSFTGAPNEKLFFGSGTQLSVL.

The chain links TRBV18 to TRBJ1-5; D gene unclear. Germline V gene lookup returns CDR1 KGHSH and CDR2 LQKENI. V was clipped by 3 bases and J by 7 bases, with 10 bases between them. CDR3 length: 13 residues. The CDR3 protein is CASSPGDGQPQHF. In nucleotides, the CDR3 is TGTGCCAGCTCACCCGGGGATGGGCAGCCCCAGCATTTT.

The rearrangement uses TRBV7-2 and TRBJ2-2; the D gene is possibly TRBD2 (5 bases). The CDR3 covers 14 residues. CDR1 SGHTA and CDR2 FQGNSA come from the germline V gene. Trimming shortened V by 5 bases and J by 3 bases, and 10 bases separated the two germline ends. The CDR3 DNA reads TGTGCCAGCAGCCCGAGGGTAGACACCGGGGAGCTGTTTTTT. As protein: CASSPRVDTGELFF.

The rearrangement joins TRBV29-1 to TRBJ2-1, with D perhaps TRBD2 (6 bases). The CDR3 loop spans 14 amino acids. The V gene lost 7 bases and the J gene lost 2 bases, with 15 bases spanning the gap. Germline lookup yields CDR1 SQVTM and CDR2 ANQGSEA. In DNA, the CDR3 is TGCAGCGCGGGGTCATGGGGGGCCTACAATGAGCAGTTCTTC. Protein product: CSAGSWGAYNEQFF.

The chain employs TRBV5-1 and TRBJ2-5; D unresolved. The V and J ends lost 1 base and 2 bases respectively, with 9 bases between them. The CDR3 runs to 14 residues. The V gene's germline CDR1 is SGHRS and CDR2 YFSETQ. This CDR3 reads CASSLSFAQETQYF. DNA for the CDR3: TGCGCCAGCAGCTTGTCGTTTGCGCAAGAGACCCAGTACTTC.

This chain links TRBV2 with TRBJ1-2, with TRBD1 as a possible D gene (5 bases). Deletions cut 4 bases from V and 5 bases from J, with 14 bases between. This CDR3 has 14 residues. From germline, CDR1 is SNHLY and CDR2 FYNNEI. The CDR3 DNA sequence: TGTGCCAGCAGTGGAATAGGGGAGGGGTATGGCTACACCTTC. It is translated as CASSGIGEGYGYTF.

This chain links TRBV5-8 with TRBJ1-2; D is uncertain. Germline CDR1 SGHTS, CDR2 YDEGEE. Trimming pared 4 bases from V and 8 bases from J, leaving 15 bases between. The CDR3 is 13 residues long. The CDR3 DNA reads TGTGCCAGCAGCGATTGGCCGGGTAGGGGCTACACCTTC. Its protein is CASSDWPGRGYTF. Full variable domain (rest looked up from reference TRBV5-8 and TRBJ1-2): EAGVTQSPTHLIKTRGQQATLRCSPISGHTSVYWYQQALGLGLQFLLWYDEGEERNRGNFPPRFSGRQFPNYSSELNVNALELEDSALYLCASSDWPGRGYTFGSGTRLTVV.

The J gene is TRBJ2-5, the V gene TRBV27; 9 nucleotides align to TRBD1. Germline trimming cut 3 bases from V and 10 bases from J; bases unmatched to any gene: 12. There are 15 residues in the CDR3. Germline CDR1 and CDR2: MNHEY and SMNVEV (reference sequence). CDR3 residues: CASSLDGTGKGDQYF. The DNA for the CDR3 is TGTGCCAGCAGTTTGGACGGGACAGGGAAAGGGGACCAGTACTTC.

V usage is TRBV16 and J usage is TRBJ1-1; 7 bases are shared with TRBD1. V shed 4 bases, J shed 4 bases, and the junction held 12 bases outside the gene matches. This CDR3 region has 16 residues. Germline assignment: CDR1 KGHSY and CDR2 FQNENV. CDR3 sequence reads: CASSPPSQGFGTEAFF. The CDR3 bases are TGTGCCAGCAGCCCTCCCTCACAGGGGTTTGGCACTGAAGCTTTCTTT.

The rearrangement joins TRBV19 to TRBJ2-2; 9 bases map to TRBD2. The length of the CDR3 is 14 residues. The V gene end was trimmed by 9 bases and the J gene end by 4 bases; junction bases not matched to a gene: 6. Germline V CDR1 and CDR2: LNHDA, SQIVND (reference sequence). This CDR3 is CASRKAGGTGELFF. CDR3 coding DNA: TGTGCCAGCCGAAAAGCGGGGGGCACCGGGGAGCTGTTTTTT.

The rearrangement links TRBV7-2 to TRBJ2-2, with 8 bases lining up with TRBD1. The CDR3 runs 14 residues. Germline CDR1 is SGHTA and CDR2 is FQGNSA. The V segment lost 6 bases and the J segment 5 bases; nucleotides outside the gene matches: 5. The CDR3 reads CASSLTGGTGELFF. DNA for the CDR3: TGTGCCAGCAGTCTAACAGGGGGTACCGGGGAGCTGTTTTTT.

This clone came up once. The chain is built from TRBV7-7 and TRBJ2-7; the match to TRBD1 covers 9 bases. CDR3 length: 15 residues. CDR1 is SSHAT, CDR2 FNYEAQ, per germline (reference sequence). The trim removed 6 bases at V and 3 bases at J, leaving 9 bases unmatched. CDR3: CASSRGQGPNYEQYF. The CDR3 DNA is TGTGCCAGCAGTCGCGGACAGGGGCCCAACTACGAGCAGTACTTC.

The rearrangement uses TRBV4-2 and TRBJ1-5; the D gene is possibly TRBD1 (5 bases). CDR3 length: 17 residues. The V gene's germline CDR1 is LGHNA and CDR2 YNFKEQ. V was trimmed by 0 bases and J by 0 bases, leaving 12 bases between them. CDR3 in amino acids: CASSQERQLYSNQPQHF. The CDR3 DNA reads TGTGCCAGCAGCCAAGAAAGACAGTTGTATAGCAATCAGCCCCAGCATTTT.

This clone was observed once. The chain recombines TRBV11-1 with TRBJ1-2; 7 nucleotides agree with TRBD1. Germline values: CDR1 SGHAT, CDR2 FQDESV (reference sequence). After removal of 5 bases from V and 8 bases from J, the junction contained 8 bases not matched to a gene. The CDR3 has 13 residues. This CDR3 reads CASSPDRSAGYTF. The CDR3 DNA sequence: TGTGCCAGCAGCCCGGACAGGTCGGCAGGCTACACCTTC.

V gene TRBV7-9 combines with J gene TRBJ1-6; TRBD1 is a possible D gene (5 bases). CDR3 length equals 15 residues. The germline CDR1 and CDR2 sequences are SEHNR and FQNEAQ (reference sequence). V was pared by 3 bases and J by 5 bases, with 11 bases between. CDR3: CASSLVGLDNSPLHF. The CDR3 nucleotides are TGTGCCAGCAGCTTGGTGGGACTGGATAATTCACCCCTCCACTTT. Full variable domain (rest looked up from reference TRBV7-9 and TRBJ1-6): DTGVSQNPRHKITKRGQNVTFRCDPISEHNRLYWYRQTLGQGPEFLTYFQNEAQLEKSRLLSDRFSAERPKGSFSTLEIQRTEQGDSAMYLCASSLVGLDNSPLHFGNGTRLTVT.

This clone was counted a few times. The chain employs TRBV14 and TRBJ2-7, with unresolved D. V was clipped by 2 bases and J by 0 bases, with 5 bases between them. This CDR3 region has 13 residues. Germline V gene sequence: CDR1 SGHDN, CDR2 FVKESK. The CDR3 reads CASSQLYSYEQYF. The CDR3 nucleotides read TGTGCCAGCAGCCAACTTTACTCCTACGAGCAGTACTTC.

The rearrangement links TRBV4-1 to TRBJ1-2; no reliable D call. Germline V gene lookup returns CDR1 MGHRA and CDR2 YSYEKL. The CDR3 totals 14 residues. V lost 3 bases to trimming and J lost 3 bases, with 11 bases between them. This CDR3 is CASSQPTEHYGYTF. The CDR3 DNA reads TGCGCCAGCAGCCAGCCCACAGAACACTATGGCTACACCTTC.

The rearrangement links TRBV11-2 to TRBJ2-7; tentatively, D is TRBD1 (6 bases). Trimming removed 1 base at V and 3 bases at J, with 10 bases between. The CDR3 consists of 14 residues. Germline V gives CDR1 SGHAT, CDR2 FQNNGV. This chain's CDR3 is CASSLGQVFYEQYF. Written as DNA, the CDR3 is TGTGCCAGCAGCTTAGGACAGGTCTTCTACGAGCAGTACTTC.

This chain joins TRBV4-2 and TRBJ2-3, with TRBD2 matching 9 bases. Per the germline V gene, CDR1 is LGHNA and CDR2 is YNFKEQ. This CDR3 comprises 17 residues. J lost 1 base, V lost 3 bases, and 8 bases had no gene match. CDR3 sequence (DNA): TGTGCCAGCAGCCAGGCCCCTTTAGCGGGGGGCACAGATACGCAGTATTTT. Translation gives CASSQAPLAGGTDTQYF.

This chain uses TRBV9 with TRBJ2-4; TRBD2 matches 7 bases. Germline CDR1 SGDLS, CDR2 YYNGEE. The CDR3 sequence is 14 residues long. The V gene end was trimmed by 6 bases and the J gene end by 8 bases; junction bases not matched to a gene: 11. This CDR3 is CASTPLTRGDIQYF. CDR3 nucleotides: TGTGCCAGCACCCCCCTCACCCGGGGGGACATTCAGTACTTC.

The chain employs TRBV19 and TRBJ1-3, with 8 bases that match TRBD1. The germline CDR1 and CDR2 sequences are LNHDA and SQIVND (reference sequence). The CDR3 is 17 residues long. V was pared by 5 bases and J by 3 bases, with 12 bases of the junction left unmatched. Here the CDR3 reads CASSFSNTGTGGNTIYF. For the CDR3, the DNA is TGTGCCAGTAGTTTCTCGAACACCGGGACAGGTGGAAACACCATATATTTT.

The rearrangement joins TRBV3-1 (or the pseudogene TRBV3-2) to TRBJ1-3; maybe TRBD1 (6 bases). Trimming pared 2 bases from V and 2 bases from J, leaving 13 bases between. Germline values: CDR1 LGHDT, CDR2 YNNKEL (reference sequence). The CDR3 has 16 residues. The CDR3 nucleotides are TGTGCCAGCAGCCAACTGGGGGCGGGGGCTGGAAACACCATATATTTT. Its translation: CASSQLGAGAGNTIYF.

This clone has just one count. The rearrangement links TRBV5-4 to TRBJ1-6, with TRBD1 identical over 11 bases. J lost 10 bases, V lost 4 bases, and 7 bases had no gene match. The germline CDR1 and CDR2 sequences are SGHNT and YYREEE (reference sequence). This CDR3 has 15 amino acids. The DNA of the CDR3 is TGTGCCAGCAGCAACACCGGGACAGGGGGATCACCCCTCCACTTT. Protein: CASSNTGTGGSPLHF.

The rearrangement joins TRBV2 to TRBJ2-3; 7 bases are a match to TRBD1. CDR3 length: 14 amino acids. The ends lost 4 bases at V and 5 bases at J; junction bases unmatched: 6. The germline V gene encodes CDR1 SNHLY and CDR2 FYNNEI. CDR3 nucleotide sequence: TGTGCCAGCAGTGTTAACAGGGGAGTAGATACGCAGTATTTT. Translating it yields CASSVNRGVDTQYF.

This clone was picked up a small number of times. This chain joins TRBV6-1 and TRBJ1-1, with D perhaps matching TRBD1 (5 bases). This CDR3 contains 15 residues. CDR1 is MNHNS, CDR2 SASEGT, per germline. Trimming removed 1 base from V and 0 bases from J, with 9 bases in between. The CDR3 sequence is CASSEGGAMNTEAFF. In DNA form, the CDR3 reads TGTGCCAGCAGTGAAGGCGGGGCCATGAACACTGAAGCTTTCTTT.

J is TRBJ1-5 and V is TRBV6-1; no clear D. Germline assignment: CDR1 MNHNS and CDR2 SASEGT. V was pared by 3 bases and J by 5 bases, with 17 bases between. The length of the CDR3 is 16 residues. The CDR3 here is CASSEPVGPGDQPQHF. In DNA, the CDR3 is TGTGCCAGCAGTGAGCCGGTAGGCCCCGGGGATCAGCCCCAGCATTTT.

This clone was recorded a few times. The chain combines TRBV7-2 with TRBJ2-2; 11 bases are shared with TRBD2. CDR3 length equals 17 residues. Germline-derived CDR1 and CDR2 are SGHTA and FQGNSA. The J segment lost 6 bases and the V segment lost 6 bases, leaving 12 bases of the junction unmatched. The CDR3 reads CASRQTSGGYVAGELFF. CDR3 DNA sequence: TGTGCCAGCAGACAAACTAGCGGGGGCTACGTAGCCGGGGAGCTGTTTTTT.